Listed below are T cell receptor beta chains from one sample, sequenced in a study of blood T cell repertoires in COVID-19. Assay: immunoSEQ multiplex PCR; the TCRdb copy retains only in-frame clones and omits some. Of a few hundred thousand clones in the sample, less than 90% were seen once. The sequenced material came from peripheral blood. The receptors stem from a man in his fifties or sixties who had recovered from COVID-19. Both conserved end residues are part of each CDR3. Fields, in order: clone size, V gene, CDR3 protein. Size tells how often a clone was seen (once, few, many) or the class of an expanded clone, and some rows leave it out.

clone size: .; V gene: TRBV10-1; CDR3 protein: CASSGQTSGPPYNEQFF
clone size: many; V gene: TRBV3-1/TRBV3-2; CDR3 protein: CASSLLGAYEQYF
clone size: .; V gene: TRBV19; CDR3 protein: CASSMQSRQGSPNEQFF
clone size: once; V gene: TRBV5-5; CDR3 protein: CASSSRTGTETQYF
clone size: .; V gene: TRBV30; CDR3 protein: CAWSVSSGYTF
clone size: .; V gene: TRBV15; CDR3 protein: CATSRDRQESPFF
clone size: .; V gene: TRBV29-1; CDR3 protein: CSVETGRNTEAFF
clone size: once; V gene: TRBV18; CDR3 protein: CASSPTGMNTEAFF
clone size: .; V gene: TRBV5-5; CDR3 protein: CASSLATGILETQYF
clone size: .; V gene: TRBV5-1; CDR3 protein: CASSSGARTGPLGTGELFF
clone size: .; V gene: TRBV11-2; CDR3 protein: CASSLGGLAGAFYNEQFF
clone size: .; V gene: TRBV29-1; CDR3 protein: CSVARSGGADEQFF
clone size: few; V gene: TRBV7-3; CDR3 protein: CASSRGGNPTDTQYF
clone size: few; V gene: TRBV7-9; CDR3 protein: CASSLALGTYTDTQYF
clone size: .; V gene: TRBV29-1; CDR3 protein: CSVEDGRTHDNEQFF
clone size: .; V gene: TRBV15; CDR3 protein: CATSTYSGKDEQFF
clone size: .; V gene: TRBV6-2/TRBV6-3; CDR3 protein: CASSYEGGPYNEQFF
clone size: .; V gene: TRBV15; CDR3 protein: CATSRDGRNQPQHF
clone size: .; V gene: TRBV19; CDR3 protein: CASSSRINNEQFF
clone size: few; V gene: TRBV5-1; CDR3 protein: CASSLEGISNEKLFF
clone size: .; V gene: TRBV7-9; CDR3 protein: CASSPTGHGGYYEQYF
clone size: .; V gene: TRBV29-1; CDR3 protein: CSVGGVGSNTEAFF
clone size: .; V gene: TRBV7-3; CDR3 protein: CASSTRQGTDTQYF
clone size: once; V gene: TRBV18; CDR3 protein: CASSPSGNTIYF
clone size: .; V gene: TRBV2; CDR3 protein: CASSKDRAVGEKLFF
clone size: .; V gene: TRBV30; CDR3 protein: CAWSERGHEAFF
clone size: .; V gene: TRBV11-2; CDR3 protein: CASSLIQGSTDTQYF
clone size: once; V gene: TRBV28; CDR3 protein: CASPPGGQLNTEAFF
clone size: .; V gene: TRBV18; CDR3 protein: CASSRQDNQPQHF
clone size: .; V gene: TRBV28; CDR3 protein: CASRTAGTGYNEQFF
clone size: .; V gene: TRBV5-1; CDR3 protein: CASSLDQGVTKNIQYF
clone size: .; V gene: TRBV19; CDR3 protein: CASSRGQDSNQPQHF
clone size: once; V gene: TRBV3-1/TRBV3-2; CDR3 protein: CASSFRTGYNEQFF
clone size: .; V gene: TRBV2; CDR3 protein: CASTKTETMNTEAFF
clone size: .; V gene: TRBV10-3; CDR3 protein: CAISESGTSRSTDTQYF
clone size: .; V gene: TRBV28; CDR3 protein: CASSFPDRAGYTF
clone size: .; V gene: TRBV2; CDR3 protein: CASTSASWTGIEQYF
clone size: .; V gene: TRBV19; CDR3 protein: CASSQAGTDTQYF
clone size: .; V gene: TRBV20-1; CDR3 protein: CSASVQGISNQPQHF
clone size: .; V gene: TRBV24-1; CDR3 protein: CATSGTGNTGELFF
clone size: .; V gene: TRBV6-1; CDR3 protein: CASSEEGQGVPLHF
clone size: .; V gene: TRBV28; CDR3 protein: CASSLIGVTNEKLFF
clone size: .; V gene: TRBV19; CDR3 protein: CASSRRQGATELFF
clone size: .; V gene: TRBV27; CDR3 protein: CASGYTGNTIYF
clone size: .; V gene: TRBV29-1; CDR3 protein: CSVETNSNQPQHF
clone size: .; V gene: TRBV6-5; CDR3 protein: CASRKQGMNTEAFF
clone size: .; V gene: TRBV5-5; CDR3 protein: CASSLGGGVETQYF
clone size: .; V gene: TRBV18; CDR3 protein: CASSPGLNQPQHF
clone size: .; V gene: TRBV28; CDR3 protein: CASRPQGAQGYTF
clone size: .; V gene: TRBV6-1; CDR3 protein: CASSESGGGRGIQYF
clone size: .; V gene: TRBV5-1; CDR3 protein: CASRPGTGVETQYF
clone size: .; V gene: TRBV5-1; CDR3 protein: CASSPTSGDYNEQFF
clone size: many; V gene: TRBV6-5; CDR3 protein: CASGISSGRGSQHF
clone size: .; V gene: TRBV7-2; CDR3 protein: CASSPPTGSGNTIYF
clone size: .; V gene: TRBV30; CDR3 protein: CAWTRQGFFTEAFF
clone size: .; V gene: TRBV5-4; CDR3 protein: CASSLVTGGHETQYF
clone size: .; V gene: TRBV28; CDR3 protein: CASSSDRVDEKLFF
clone size: once; V gene: TRBV18; CDR3 protein: CASSPPGQGLSGANVLTF
clone size: .; V gene: TRBV9; CDR3 protein: CASSEPGTGLRTGELFF
clone size: few; V gene: TRBV16; CDR3 protein: CASSQYRGGGYTF